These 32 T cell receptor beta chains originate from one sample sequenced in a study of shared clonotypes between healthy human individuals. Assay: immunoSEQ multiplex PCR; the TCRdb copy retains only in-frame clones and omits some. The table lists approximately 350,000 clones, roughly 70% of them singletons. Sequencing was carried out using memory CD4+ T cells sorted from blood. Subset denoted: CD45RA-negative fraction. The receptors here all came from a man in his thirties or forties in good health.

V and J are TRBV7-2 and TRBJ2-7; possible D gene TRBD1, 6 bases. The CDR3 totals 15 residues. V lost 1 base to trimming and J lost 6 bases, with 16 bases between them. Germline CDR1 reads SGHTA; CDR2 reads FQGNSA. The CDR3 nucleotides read TGTGCCAGCAGCTTAGGAATAAATACAGGGCTCGAGCAGTACTTC. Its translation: CASSLGINTGLEQYF.

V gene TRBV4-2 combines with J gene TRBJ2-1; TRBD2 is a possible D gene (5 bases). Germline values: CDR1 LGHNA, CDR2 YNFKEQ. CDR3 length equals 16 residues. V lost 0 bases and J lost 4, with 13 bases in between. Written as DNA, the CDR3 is TGTGCCAGCAGCCAAGAAGGGAGCGGCGCTTACAATGAGCAGTTCTTC. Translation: CASSQEGSGAYNEQFF.

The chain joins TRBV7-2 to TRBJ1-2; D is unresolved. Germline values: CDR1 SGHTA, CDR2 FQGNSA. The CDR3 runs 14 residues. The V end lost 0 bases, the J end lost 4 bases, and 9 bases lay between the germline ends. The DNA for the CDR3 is TGTGCCAGCAGCTTAGCTGGCCAGATCTATGGCTACACCTTC. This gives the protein CASSLAGQIYGYTF.

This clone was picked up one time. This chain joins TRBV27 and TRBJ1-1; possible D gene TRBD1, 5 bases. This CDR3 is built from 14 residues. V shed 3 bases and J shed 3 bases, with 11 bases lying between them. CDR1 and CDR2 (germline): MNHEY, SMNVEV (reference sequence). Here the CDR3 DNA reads TGTGCCAGCAGTTTCCGGACATTGGACACTGAAGCTTTCTTT. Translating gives CASSFRTLDTEAFF.

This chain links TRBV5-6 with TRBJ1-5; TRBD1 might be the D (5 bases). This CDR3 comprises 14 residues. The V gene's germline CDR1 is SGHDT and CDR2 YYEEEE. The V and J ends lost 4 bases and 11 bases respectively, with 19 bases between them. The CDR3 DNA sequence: TGTGCCAGCAGCGTCCGGGACTCCGGCCCGGCCCAGCATTTT. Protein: CASSVRDSGPAQHF.

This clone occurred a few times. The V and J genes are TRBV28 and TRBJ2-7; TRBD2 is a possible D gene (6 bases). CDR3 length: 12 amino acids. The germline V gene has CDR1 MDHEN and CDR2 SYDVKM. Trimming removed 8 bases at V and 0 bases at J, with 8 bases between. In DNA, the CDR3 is TGTGCCAGCGGGGAGGTCTCCTACGAGCAGTACTTC. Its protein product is CASGEVSYEQYF.

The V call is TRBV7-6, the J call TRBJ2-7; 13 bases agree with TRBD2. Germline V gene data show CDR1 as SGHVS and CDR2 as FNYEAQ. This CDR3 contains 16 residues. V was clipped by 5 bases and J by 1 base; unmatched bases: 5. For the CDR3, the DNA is TGTGCCAGCAGCATCGGGACTAGCGGGAATTCCTACGAGCAGTACTTC. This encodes CASSIGTSGNSYEQYF.

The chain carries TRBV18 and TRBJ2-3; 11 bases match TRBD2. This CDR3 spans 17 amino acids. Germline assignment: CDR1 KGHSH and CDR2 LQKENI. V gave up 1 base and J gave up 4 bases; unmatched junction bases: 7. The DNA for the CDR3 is TGTGCCAGCTCACCACTTCCCACTAGCGGGAGATCAGATACGCAGTATTTT. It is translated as CASSPLPTSGRSDTQYF.

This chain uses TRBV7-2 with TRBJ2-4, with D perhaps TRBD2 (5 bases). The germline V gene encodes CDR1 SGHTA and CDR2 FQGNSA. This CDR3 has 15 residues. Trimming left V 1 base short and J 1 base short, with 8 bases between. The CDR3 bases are TGTGCCAGCAGCTTAGTTCGGGGTGCCAAAAACATTCAGTACTTC. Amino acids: CASSLVRGAKNIQYF.

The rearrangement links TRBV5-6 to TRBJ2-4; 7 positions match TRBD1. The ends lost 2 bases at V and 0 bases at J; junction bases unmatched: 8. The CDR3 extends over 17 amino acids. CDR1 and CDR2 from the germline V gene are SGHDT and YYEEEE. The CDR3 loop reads CASSFVRDRLAKNIQYF. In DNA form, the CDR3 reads TGTGCCAGCAGCTTCGTACGGGACAGACTAGCCAAAAACATTCAGTACTTC.

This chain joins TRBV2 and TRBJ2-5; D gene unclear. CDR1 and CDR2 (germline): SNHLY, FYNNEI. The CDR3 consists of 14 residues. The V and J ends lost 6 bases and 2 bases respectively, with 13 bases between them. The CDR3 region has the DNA TGTGCCAGCAGCCGTATGGGCAGACAAGAGACCCAGTACTTC. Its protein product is CASSRMGRQETQYF.

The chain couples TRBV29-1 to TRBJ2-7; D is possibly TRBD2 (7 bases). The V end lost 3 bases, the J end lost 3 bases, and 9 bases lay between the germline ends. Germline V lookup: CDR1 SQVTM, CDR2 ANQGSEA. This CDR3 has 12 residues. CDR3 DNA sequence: TGCAGCGTTGAGGGAGGGGGCTACGAGCAGTACTTC. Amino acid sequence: CSVEGGGYEQYF.

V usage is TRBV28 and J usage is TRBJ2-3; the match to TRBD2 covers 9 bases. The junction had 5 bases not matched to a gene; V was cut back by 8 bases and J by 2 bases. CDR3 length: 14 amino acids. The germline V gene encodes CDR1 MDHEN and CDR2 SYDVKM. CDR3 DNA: TGTGCCAGCGGGGCTAGCGGGATCACAGATACGCAGTATTTT. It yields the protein CASGASGITDTQYF.

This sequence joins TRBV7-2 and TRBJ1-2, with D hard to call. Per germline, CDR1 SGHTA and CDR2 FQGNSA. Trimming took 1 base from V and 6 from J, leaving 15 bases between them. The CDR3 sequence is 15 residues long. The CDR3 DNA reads TGTGCCAGCAGCTTAGGTTCCTCGGGCCCGGATGGCTACACCTTC. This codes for CASSLGSSGPDGYTF.

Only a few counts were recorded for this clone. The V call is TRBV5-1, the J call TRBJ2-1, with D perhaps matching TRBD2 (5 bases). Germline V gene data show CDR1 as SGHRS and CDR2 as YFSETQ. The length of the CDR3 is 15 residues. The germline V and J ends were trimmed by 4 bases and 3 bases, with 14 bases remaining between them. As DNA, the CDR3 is TGCGCCAGCAGCGACGGTGGGAGTCGCTACAATGAGCAGTTCTTC. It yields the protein CASSDGGSRYNEQFF.

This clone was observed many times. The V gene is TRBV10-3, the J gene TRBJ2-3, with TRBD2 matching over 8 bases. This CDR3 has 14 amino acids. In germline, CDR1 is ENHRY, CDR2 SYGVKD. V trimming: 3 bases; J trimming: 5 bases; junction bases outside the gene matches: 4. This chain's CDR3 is CAISDGTSGDTQYF. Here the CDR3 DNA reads TGTGCCATCAGTGATGGTACTAGCGGAGATACGCAGTATTTT.

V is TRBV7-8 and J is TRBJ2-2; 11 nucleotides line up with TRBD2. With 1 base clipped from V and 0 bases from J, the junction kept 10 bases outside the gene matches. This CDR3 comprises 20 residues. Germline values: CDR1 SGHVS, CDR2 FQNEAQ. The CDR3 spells CASSLVRLTSGRSNTGELFF. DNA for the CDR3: TGTGCCAGCAGCTTAGTACGATTAACTAGCGGGAGATCGAACACCGGGGAGCTGTTTTTT. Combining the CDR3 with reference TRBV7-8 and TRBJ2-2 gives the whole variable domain GAGVSQSPRYKVAKRGQDVALRCDPISGHVSLFWYQQALGQGPEFLTYFQNEAQLDKSGLPSDRFFAERPEGSVSTLKIQRTQQEDSAVYLCASSLVRLTSGRSNTGELFFGEGSRLTVL.

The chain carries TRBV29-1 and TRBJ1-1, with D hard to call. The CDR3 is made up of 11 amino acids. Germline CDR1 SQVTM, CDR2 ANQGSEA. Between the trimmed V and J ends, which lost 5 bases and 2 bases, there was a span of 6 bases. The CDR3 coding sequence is TGCAGCGTTTCTAAAAACACTGAAGCTTTCTTT. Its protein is CSVSKNTEAFF.

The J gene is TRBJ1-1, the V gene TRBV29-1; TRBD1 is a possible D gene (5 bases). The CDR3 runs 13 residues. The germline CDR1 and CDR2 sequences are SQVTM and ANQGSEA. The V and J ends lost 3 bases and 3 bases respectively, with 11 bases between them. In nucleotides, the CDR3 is TGCAGCGTTGACGCGGGGACCGACACTGAAGCTTTCTTT. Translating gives CSVDAGTDTEAFF. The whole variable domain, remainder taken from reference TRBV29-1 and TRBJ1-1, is SAVISQKPSRDICQRGTSLTIQCQVDSQVTMMFWYRQQPGQSLTLIATANQGSEATYESGFVIDKFPISRPNLTFSTLTVSNMSPEDSSIYLCSVDAGTDTEAFFGQGTRLTVV.

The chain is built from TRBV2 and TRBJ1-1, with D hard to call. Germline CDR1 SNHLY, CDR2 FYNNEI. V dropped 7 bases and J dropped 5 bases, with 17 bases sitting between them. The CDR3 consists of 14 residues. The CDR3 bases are TGTGCCAGCATCCTTCGAACGGCGGGGACTGAAGCTTTCTTT. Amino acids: CASILRTAGTEAFF.

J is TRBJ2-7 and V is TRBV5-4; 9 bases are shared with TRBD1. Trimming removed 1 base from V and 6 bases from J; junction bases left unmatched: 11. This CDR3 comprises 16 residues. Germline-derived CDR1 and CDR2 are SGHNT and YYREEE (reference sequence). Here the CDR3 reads CASSLSTGTGRSEQYF. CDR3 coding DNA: TGTGCCAGCAGCTTGAGCACCGGGACAGGGCGAAGCGAGCAGTACTTC.

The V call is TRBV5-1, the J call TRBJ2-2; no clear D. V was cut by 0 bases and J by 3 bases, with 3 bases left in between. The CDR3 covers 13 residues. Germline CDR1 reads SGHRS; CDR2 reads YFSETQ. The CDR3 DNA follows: TGCGCCAGCAGCTTGGGATACACCGGGGAGCTGTTTTTT. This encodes CASSLGYTGELFF. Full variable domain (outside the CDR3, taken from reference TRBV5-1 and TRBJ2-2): KAGVTQTPRYLIKTRGQQVTLSCSPISGHRSVSWYQQTPGQGLQFLFEYFSETQRNKGNFPGRFSGRQFSNSRSEMNVSTLELGDSALYLCASSLGYTGELFFGEGSRLTVL.

The CDR3 is CASSPTWGDVWPQHF. The CDR3 region has the DNA TGTGCCAGCAGTCCCACTTGGGGGGACGTGTGGCCCCAGCATTTT. The chain has TRBV27 and TRBJ1-5, with D tentatively TRBD1 (5 bases). The V gene's germline CDR1 is MNHEY and CDR2 SMNVEV (reference sequence). Trimming removed 5 bases from V and 9 bases from J, with 20 bases in between. The CDR3 runs to 15 residues.

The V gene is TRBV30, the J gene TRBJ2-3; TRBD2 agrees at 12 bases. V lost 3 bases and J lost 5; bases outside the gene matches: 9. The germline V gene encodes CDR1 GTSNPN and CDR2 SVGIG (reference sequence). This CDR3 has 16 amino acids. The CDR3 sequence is CAWSLGLAGRGDTQYF. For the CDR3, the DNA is TGTGCCTGGAGCCTCGGACTAGCGGGGCGGGGAGATACGCAGTATTTT.

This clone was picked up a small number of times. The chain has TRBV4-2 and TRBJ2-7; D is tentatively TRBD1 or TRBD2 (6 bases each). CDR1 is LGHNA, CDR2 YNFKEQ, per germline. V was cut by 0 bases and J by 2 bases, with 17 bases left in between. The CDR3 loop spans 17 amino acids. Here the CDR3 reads CASSQDGGGGDTYEQYF. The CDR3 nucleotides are TGTGCCAGCAGCCAAGATGGGGGCGGCGGGGACACCTACGAGCAGTACTTC.

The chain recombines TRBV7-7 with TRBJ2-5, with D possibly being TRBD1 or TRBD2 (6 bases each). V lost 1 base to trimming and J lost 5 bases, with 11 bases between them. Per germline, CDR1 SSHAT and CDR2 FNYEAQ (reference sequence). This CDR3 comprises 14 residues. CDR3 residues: CASSLVGGGETQYF. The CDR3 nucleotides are TGTGCCAGCAGCTTAGTGGGGGGCGGGGAGACCCAGTACTTC.

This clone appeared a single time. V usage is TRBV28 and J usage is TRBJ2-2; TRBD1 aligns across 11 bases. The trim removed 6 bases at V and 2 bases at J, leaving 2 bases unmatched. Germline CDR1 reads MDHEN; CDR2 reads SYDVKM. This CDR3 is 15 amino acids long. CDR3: CASSRTGGNTGELFF. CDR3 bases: TGTGCCAGCAGCCGGACAGGGGGCAACACCGGGGAGCTGTTTTTT. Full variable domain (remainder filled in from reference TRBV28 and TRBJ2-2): DVKVTQSSRYLVKRTGEKVFLECVQDMDHENMFWYRQDPGLGLRLIYFSYDVKMKEKGDIPEGYSVSREKKERFSLILESASTNQTSMYLCASSRTGGNTGELFFGEGSRLTVL.

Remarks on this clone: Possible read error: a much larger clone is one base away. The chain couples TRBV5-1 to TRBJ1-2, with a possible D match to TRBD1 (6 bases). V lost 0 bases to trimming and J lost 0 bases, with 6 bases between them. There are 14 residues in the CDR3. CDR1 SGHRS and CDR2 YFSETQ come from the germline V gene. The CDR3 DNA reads TGCGCCAGCAGCTTGGGGACAGCTAACTATGGCTACACCTTC. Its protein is CASSLGTANYGYTF.

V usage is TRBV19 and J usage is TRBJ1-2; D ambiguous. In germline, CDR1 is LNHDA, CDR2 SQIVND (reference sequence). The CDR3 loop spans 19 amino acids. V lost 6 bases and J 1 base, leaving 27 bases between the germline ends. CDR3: CASSPLMQSNPLNNYGYTF. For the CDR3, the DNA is TGTGCCAGTAGCCCCCTGATGCAGTCGAATCCATTAAATAACTATGGCTACACCTTC.

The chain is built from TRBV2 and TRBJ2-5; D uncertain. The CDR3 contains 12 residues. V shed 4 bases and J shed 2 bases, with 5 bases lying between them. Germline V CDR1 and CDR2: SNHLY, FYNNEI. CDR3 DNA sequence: TGTGCCAGCAGTGTGTTTCAAGAGACCCAGTACTTC. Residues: CASSVFQETQYF.

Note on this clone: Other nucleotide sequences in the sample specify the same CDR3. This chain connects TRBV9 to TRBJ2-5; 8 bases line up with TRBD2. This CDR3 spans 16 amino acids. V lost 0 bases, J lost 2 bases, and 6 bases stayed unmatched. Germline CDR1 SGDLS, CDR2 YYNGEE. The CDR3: CASSVGSGRGQETQYF. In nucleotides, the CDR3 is TGTGCCAGCAGCGTAGGAAGCGGGAGAGGACAAGAGACCCAGTACTTC.

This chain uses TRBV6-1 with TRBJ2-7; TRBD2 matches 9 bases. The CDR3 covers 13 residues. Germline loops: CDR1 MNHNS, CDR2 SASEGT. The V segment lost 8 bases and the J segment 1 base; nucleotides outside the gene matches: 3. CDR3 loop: CASSTSGSYEQYF. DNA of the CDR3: TGTGCCAGCTCGACTAGCGGTTCCTACGAGCAGTACTTC.